Listed below are T cell receptor beta chains from one sample, sequenced in a study of T cell repertoires in cytomegalovirus infection. The antigens for these receptors are not known. Each CDR3 protein is one row after TCRdb ran MiXCR on the reads. The table has roughly 920,000 distinct CDR3 sequences, around 32% seen once. Specimen: cultured CD8+ T cells from PBMCs, collected from culture after CMV antigen stimulation. These receptors all stem from a human donor in good health (CMV status not recorded). Some clones in this sample may be carry-over from other donors' samples. CDR3s include the opening cysteine and the closing phenylalanine or tryptophan. A D gene is named only where the DNA matches it firmly. A clone size is listed for some rows: how often the clone was seen (once, few, many), or a class if it is expanded.

J gene: TRBJ1-1; clone size: .; D gene: .; V gene: TRBV19; CDR3 protein: CASSIERDEAFF; CDR3 DNA: TGTGCCAGTAGTATAGAAAGGGATGAAGCTTTCTTT
J gene: TRBJ1-1; clone size: .; D gene: TRBD1; V gene: TRBV13; CDR3 protein: CASLSRDSGYEAFF; CDR3 DNA: TGTGCCAGCTTATCAAGGGACAGCGGGTATGAAGCTTTCTTT
J gene: TRBJ1-1; clone size: .; D gene: .; V gene: TRBV12-3/TRBV12-4; CDR3 protein: CASSFRAGRNMNTEAFF; CDR3 DNA: TGTGCCAGCAGTTTTCGGGCAGGGAGAAACATGAACACTGAAGCTTTCTTT
J gene: TRBJ1-6; clone size: few; D gene: .; V gene: TRBV6-8; CDR3 protein: CASSYSRELYDSPLHF; CDR3 DNA: TGTGCCAGCAGTTACTCGAGGGAGCTCTATGATTCACCCCTCCACTTT
J gene: TRBJ1-2; clone size: .; D gene: TRBD1; V gene: TRBV12-3/TRBV12-4; CDR3 protein: CASSLTGWDYGYTF; CDR3 DNA: TGTGCCAGCAGTCTGACAGGGTGGGACTATGGCTACACCTTC
J gene: TRBJ1-1; clone size: .; D gene: TRBD1; V gene: TRBV19; CDR3 protein: CASSIHRQGRSTEAFF; CDR3 DNA: TGTGCCAGTAGTATACACAGACAGGGGAGATCCACTGAAGCTTTCTTT
J gene: TRBJ2-1; clone size: .; D gene: TRBD2; V gene: TRBV9; CDR3 protein: CASSVVGLAGGYEQFF; CDR3 DNA: TGTGCCAGCAGCGTAGTAGGGCTAGCGGGGGGATATGAGCAGTTCTTC
J gene: TRBJ1-3; clone size: many; D gene: TRBD1; V gene: TRBV7-8; CDR3 protein: CASSTRTGGGNTIYF; CDR3 DNA: TGTGCCAGCAGCACGAGGACAGGGGGAGGAAACACCATATATTTT
J gene: TRBJ2-5; clone size: .; D gene: .; V gene: TRBV4-3; CDR3 protein: CASSSSLTETQYF; CDR3 DNA: TGCGCCAGCAGCTCTAGCTTAACGGAGACCCAGTACTTC
J gene: TRBJ2-5; clone size: few; D gene: .; V gene: TRBV7-9; CDR3 protein: CASSLEGSGETQYF; CDR3 DNA: TGTGCCAGCAGCTTAGAAGGGAGTGGGGAGACCCAGTACTTC
J gene: TRBJ1-1; clone size: many; D gene: TRBD1; V gene: TRBV19; CDR3 protein: CASTSRGSVNTEAFF; CDR3 DNA: TGTGCCAGTACGAGCAGGGGGTCAGTAAACACTGAAGCTTTCTTT
J gene: TRBJ1-4; clone size: few; D gene: .; V gene: TRBV28; CDR3 protein: CASSLIGGNEKLFF; CDR3 DNA: TGTGCCAGCAGTTTAATAGGGGGTAATGAAAAACTGTTTTTT
J gene: TRBJ2-1; clone size: few; D gene: .; V gene: TRBV7-3; CDR3 protein: CASSLIYSQGDEQFF; CDR3 DNA: TGTGCCAGCAGCTTAATCTATAGTCAGGGCGATGAGCAGTTCTTC
J gene: TRBJ2-1; clone size: .; D gene: TRBD2; V gene: TRBV29-1; CDR3 protein: CSVEGLAGETSYNERFF; CDR3 DNA: TGCAGCGTTGAAGGGCTAGCGGGGGAGACCTCCTACAATGAGCGGTTCTTC
J gene: TRBJ2-5; clone size: .; D gene: TRBD1; V gene: TRBV11-2; CDR3 protein: CASSPGTGGVETQYF; CDR3 DNA: TGTGCCAGCAGCCCGGGGACAGGAGGGGTGGAGACCCAGTACTTC
J gene: TRBJ2-1; clone size: .; D gene: .; V gene: TRBV7-2; CDR3 protein: CASSLAWSPNHNEQFF; CDR3 DNA: TGTGCCAGCAGCTTAGCGTGGTCCCCTAACCACAATGAGCAGTTCTTC
J gene: TRBJ2-1; clone size: .; D gene: TRBD1; V gene: TRBV5-6; CDR3 protein: CASSPGTGIRSNEQFF; CDR3 DNA: TGTGCCAGCAGCCCGGGGACAGGGATACGCTCCAATGAGCAGTTCTTC
J gene: TRBJ2-7; clone size: .; D gene: .; V gene: TRBV7-9; CDR3 protein: CASSPRRDGEAYEQYF; CDR3 DNA: TGTGCCAGCAGCCCCCGCCGGGATGGTGAGGCCTACGAGCAGTACTTC
J gene: TRBJ2-4; clone size: .; D gene: .; V gene: TRBV12-3/TRBV12-4; CDR3 protein: CASSFSAGVAKNIQYF; CDR3 DNA: TGTGCCAGCAGTTTTTCCGCAGGGGTGGCCAAAAACATTCAGTACTTC
J gene: TRBJ1-2; clone size: .; D gene: .; V gene: TRBV6-5; CDR3 protein: CTSSSGYPYGYTF; CDR3 DNA: TGTACCAGCAGTTCCGGGTATCCCTATGGCTACACCTTC
J gene: TRBJ1-2; clone size: few; D gene: .; V gene: TRBV20-1; CDR3 protein: CSARDDHFPLLNYGYTF; CDR3 DNA: TGCAGTGCTAGAGATGACCATTTCCCACTGTTGAACTATGGCTACACCTTC
J gene: TRBJ2-3; clone size: .; D gene: .; V gene: TRBV4-1; CDR3 protein: CASSQDWATGSTDTQYF; CDR3 DNA: TGCGCCAGCAGCCAAGATTGGGCGACAGGTAGCACAGATACGCAGTATTTT
J gene: TRBJ2-7; clone size: few; D gene: .; V gene: TRBV27; CDR3 protein: CASSLSVTYEQYF; CDR3 DNA: TGTGCCAGCAGTTTATCCGTTACCTACGAGCAGTACTTC
J gene: TRBJ1-2; clone size: .; D gene: .; V gene: TRBV5-4; CDR3 protein: CASKLGHGYTF; CDR3 DNA: TGTGCCAGCAAACTAGGGCATGGCTACACCTTC
J gene: TRBJ2-3; clone size: few; D gene: TRBD1; V gene: TRBV2; CDR3 protein: CASWPGTGSTDTQYF; CDR3 DNA: TGTGCCAGCTGGCCGGGGACAGGGTCCACAGATACGCAGTATTTT
J gene: TRBJ1-6; clone size: .; D gene: TRBD1; V gene: TRBV10-3; CDR3 protein: CAISPSSDREVGSPLHF; CDR3 DNA: TGTGCCATCAGTCCCTCGTCTGACAGGGAGGTTGGATCACCCCTCCACTTT
J gene: TRBJ2-2; clone size: .; D gene: .; V gene: TRBV12-3/TRBV12-4; CDR3 protein: CASNREGELFF; CDR3 DNA: TGTGCCAGCAACCGGGAGGGGGAGCTGTTTTTT
J gene: TRBJ1-1; clone size: many; D gene: .; V gene: TRBV5-5; CDR3 protein: CASSYRGLGTEAFF; CDR3 DNA: TGTGCCAGCAGCTACCGGGGGCTGGGGACTGAAGCTTTCTTT
J gene: TRBJ1-1; clone size: many; D gene: .; V gene: TRBV7-8; CDR3 protein: CASSSGPENTEAFF; CDR3 DNA: TGTGCCAGCAGCTCGGGACCGGAGAACACTGAAGCTTTCTTT
J gene: TRBJ2-7; clone size: many; D gene: TRBD1; V gene: TRBV7-2; CDR3 protein: CASSTGQGTLSSYEQYF; CDR3 DNA: TGTGCCAGCAGCACGGGACAGGGGACTCTCAGCTCCTACGAGCAGTACTTC
J gene: TRBJ2-1; clone size: .; D gene: .; V gene: TRBV7-7; CDR3 protein: CASSLAAGAGNEQFF; CDR3 DNA: TGTGCTAGCAGCTTGGCGGCAGGGGCAGGGAATGAGCAGTTCTTC
J gene: TRBJ1-1; clone size: .; D gene: .; V gene: TRBV6-2/TRBV6-3; CDR3 protein: CASSYVPDLRGTEAFF; CDR3 DNA: TGTGCCAGCAGTTACGTTCCTGATCTTAGAGGAACTGAAGCTTTCTTT
J gene: TRBJ2-3; clone size: .; D gene: .; V gene: TRBV5-4; CDR3 protein: CASSPPTRDITDTQYF; CDR3 DNA: TGTGCCAGCAGCCCTCCCACTAGGGATATCACAGATACGCAGTATTTT
J gene: TRBJ2-1; clone size: few; D gene: .; V gene: TRBV19; CDR3 protein: CASSIGGPYNEQFF; CDR3 DNA: TGTGCCAGTAGTATTGGGGGCCCCTACAATGAGCAGTTCTTC
J gene: TRBJ2-1; clone size: .; D gene: TRBD1; V gene: TRBV6-1; CDR3 protein: CASSTYGTGGFYIGDNEQFF; CDR3 DNA: TGTGCCAGCAGCACTTACGGCACAGGGGGCTTTTACATAGGGGACAATGAGCAGTTCTTC
J gene: TRBJ1-1; clone size: .; D gene: .; V gene: TRBV12-3/TRBV12-4; CDR3 protein: CASSPPRYQDTEAFF; CDR3 DNA: TGTGCCAGCAGCCCCCCCCGCTACCAGGACACTGAAGCTTTCTTT
J gene: TRBJ2-1; clone size: few; D gene: .; V gene: TRBV14; CDR3 protein: CASSQDQRAPYNEQFF; CDR3 DNA: TGTGCCAGCAGCCAAGACCAGCGGGCCCCCTACAATGAGCAGTTCTTC
J gene: TRBJ2-1; clone size: .; D gene: TRBD2; V gene: TRBV7-9; CDR3 protein: CASSKTSGGYNEQFF; CDR3 DNA: TGTGCCAGCAGCAAAACTAGCGGGGGCTACAATGAGCAGTTCTTC
J gene: TRBJ2-5; clone size: .; D gene: TRBD2; V gene: TRBV7-4; CDR3 protein: CASSSTSGVSQETQYF; CDR3 DNA: TGTGCCAGCAGCTCGACTAGCGGGGTTTCACAAGAGACCCAGTACTTC
J gene: TRBJ1-1; clone size: .; D gene: TRBD1; V gene: TRBV20-1; CDR3 protein: CSARDLTGGRRTEAFF; CDR3 DNA: TGCAGTGCTAGGGACTTGACAGGGGGCCGACGGACTGAAGCTTTCTTT
J gene: TRBJ2-7; clone size: .; D gene: TRBD1; V gene: TRBV5-3; CDR3 protein: CASSLARTGAERDEQYF; CDR3 DNA: TGTGCCAGCAGCTTGGCACGGACAGGGGCGGAAAGGGACGAGCAGTACTTC
J gene: TRBJ1-1; clone size: many; D gene: .; V gene: TRBV7-9; CDR3 protein: CASSPGTPEAFF; CDR3 DNA: TGTGCCAGCAGCCCAGGGACCCCTGAAGCTTTCTTT
J gene: TRBJ1-5; clone size: .; D gene: .; V gene: TRBV12-3/TRBV12-4; CDR3 protein: CASSLEPYLSQPQHF; CDR3 DNA: TGTGCCAGCAGTTTAGAGCCTTACCTTAGCCAGCCCCAGCATTTT
J gene: TRBJ2-1; clone size: .; D gene: .; V gene: TRBV27; CDR3 protein: CASSLSLYNNEQFF; CDR3 DNA: TGTGCCAGCAGTTTATCCTTATACAACAATGAGCAGTTCTTC
J gene: TRBJ2-1; clone size: many; D gene: .; V gene: TRBV12-3/TRBV12-4; CDR3 protein: CASSFAHRLDEQFF; CDR3 DNA: TGTGCCAGCAGTTTTGCCCACCGGCTGGATGAGCAGTTCTTC
J gene: TRBJ2-2; clone size: few; D gene: TRBD2; V gene: TRBV7-8; CDR3 protein: CASSLKTPLAGEGTGELFF; CDR3 DNA: TGTGCCAGCAGCCTCAAAACTCCTCTAGCGGGGGAGGGCACCGGGGAGCTGTTTTTT
J gene: TRBJ1-1; clone size: .; D gene: .; V gene: TRBV6-6; CDR3 protein: CASRVGSNTEAFF; CDR3 DNA: TGTGCCAGCAGGGTCGGGAGTAACACTGAAGCTTTCTTT
J gene: TRBJ1-1; clone size: .; D gene: .; V gene: TRBV14; CDR3 protein: CASSQWPGQRNTEAFF; CDR3 DNA: TGTGCCAGCAGCCAATGGCCCGGACAGAGGAACACTGAAGCTTTCTTT
J gene: TRBJ2-3; clone size: .; D gene: TRBD2; V gene: TRBV9; CDR3 protein: CASSGSGGARDTQYF; CDR3 DNA: TGTGCCAGCAGCGGTAGCGGGGGGGCCAGAGATACGCAGTATTTT
J gene: TRBJ2-1; clone size: .; D gene: TRBD1; V gene: TRBV6-2/TRBV6-3; CDR3 protein: CASSRTWTGYYNEQFF; CDR3 DNA: TGTGCCAGCAGTCGAACCTGGACAGGCTACTACAATGAGCAGTTCTTC
J gene: TRBJ2-2; clone size: .; D gene: .; V gene: TRBV7-2; CDR3 protein: CASSLAVGGLGTGELFF; CDR3 DNA: TGTGCCAGCAGCTTAGCTGTGGGGGGGCTCGGCACCGGGGAGCTGTTTTTT
J gene: TRBJ2-1; clone size: many; D gene: TRBD1; V gene: TRBV12-3/TRBV12-4; CDR3 protein: CASSLPGTGHNEQFF; CDR3 DNA: TGTGCCAGCAGTCTTCCCGGGACAGGCCACAATGAGCAGTTCTTC
J gene: TRBJ1-1; clone size: .; D gene: .; V gene: TRBV11-2; CDR3 protein: CASSLVLQGRLNTEAFF; CDR3 DNA: TGTGCCAGCAGCTTAGTGCTACAGGGAAGGTTGAACACTGAAGCTTTCTTT